In this sample, the clone carrying this T cell receptor beta chain turned up many times. The antigen remains undetermined. The data stem from a study of T-cell memory formation after mild COVID-19. Study information: TCR clusters were mostly donor specific.

The 5'RACE method, run with constant-segment primers, produced TCR alpha and TCR beta cDNA libraries (carrying sample barcodes and UMIs). In TCRdb, the 5' RACE reads were re-called with MiXCR into one record per CDR3 protein. This table holds 150,000 to 200,000 distinct CDR3 sequences, roughly 15% found once. Study findings and constraints: Most CD4+ clones that shrank were in CM and EM, while CD8+ ones turned up in EMRA.

The CDR3 covers 12 residues. The V and J ends lost 6 bases and 6 bases respectively, with 9 bases between them. The receptor comes from an adult woman who had mild COVID-19 (a few samples of this study predate the infection). Cell type and time point are not known. V and J are TRBV12-3 or TRBV12-4 and TRBJ2-1; no clear D. Sequenced material: PBMCs or a T cell subset sorted from them (not recorded which). The CDR3 sequence is CASRTLGNEQFF. CDR3 DNA: TGTGCCAGCAGAACCCTAGGCAATGAGCAGTTCTTC.